This T cell receptor (beta chain) originates from a study of T-cell memory formation after mild COVID-19. A note on this clonotype: Its antigen remains unidentified.

Study results and limitations: There was no confirmation that second-wave clones peaking on day 37 were SARS-CoV-2 specific.

A 5'RACE reaction primed in the constant segment made cDNA libraries of TCR alpha and TCR beta, and these carried sample barcodes and UMIs. MiXCR, run by TCRdb on the 5' RACE reads, gives a single entry per CDR3 protein. In the table there are hundreds of thousands of distinct CDR3 sequences, more than 15% of which are singletons. The clonotype originates from an adult woman who had mild COVID-19 (a few samples of this study predate the infection). Cell type and time point are not known. Sequencing was performed on PBMCs or a T cell subset sorted from them (not recorded which).

As DNA, the CDR3 is TGCAGTGCCCGCCCGGGACCCAATCAGCCCCAGCATTTT. This gives the protein CSARPGPNQPQHF. The chain carries TRBV20-1 and TRBJ1-5; weak D call: TRBD1 (5 bases). V lost 6 bases to trimming and J lost 3 bases, with 12 bases between them. Looked up from germline, CDR1 is DFQATT and CDR2 is SNEGSKA (reference sequence). The CDR3 spans 13 residues.